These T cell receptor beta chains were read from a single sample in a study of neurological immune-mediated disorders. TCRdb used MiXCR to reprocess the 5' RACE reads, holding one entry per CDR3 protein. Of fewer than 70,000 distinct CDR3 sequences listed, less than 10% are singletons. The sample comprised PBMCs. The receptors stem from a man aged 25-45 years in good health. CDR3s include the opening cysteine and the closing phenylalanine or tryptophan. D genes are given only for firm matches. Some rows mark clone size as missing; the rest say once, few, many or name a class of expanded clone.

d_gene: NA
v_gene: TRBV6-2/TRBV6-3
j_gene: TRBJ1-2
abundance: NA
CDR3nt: TGTGCCAGCAGAGCACAGGGCGTTCCCCATGGCTACACCTTC
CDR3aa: CASRAQGVPHGYTF

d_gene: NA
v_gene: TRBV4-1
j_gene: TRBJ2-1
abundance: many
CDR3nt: TGCGCCAGCAGCCAAGATGTACGGGTCGGTGAGCAGTTCTTC
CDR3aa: CASSQDVRVGEQFF

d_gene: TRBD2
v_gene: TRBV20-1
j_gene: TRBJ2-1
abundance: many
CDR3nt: TGCAGTGCTTCTATTCTAGCGGGAGGAACGTCCTACAATGAGCAGTTCTTC
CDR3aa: CSASILAGGTSYNEQFF

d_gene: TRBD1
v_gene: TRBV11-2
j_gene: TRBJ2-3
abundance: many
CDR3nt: TGTGCCAGCGGACAGGGGGGATTTACAGATACGCAGTATTTT
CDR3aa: CASGQGGFTDTQYF

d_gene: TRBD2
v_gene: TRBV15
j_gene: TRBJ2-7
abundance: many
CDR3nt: TGTGCCACCAGCAGAGATCGGGAGGAAGGCCACTACGAGCAGTACTTC
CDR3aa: CATSRDREEGHYEQYF

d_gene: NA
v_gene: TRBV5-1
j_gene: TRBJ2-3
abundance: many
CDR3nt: TGCGCCAGCAGCTCTGACACATATACGCAGTATTTT
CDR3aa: CASSSDTYTQYF

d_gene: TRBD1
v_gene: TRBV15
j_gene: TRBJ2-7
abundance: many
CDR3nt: TGTGCCACCAGCGCCAACCGGGACCCCAGGGGGGAGCAGTACTTC
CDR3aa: CATSANRDPRGEQYF

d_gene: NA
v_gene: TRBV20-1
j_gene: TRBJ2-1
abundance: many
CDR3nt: TGCAGTGCCGGGAGTTCAGGGGATGAGCAGTTCTTC
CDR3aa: CSAGSSGDEQFF

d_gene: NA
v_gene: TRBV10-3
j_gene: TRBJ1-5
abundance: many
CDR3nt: TGTGCCATCAGTGGGAGACCCCCAGACTTTAGCAATCAGCCCCAGCATTTT
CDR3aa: CAISGRPPDFSNQPQHF

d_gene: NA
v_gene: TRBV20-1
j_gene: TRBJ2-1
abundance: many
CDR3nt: TGCAGTGCTAGGGGGGCACTAGCGACTTACAATGAGCAGTTCTTC
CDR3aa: CSARGALATYNEQFF

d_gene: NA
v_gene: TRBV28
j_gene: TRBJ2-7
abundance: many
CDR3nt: TGTGCCAGCAATTTGAGCGGAAACCCCTACGAGCAGTACTTC
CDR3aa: CASNLSGNPYEQYF

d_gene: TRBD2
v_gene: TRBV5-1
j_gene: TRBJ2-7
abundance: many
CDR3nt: TGCGCCAGCAGCTGGGGCCCTAGCGGGGAAGACTACGAGCAGTACTTC
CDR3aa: CASSWGPSGEDYEQYF

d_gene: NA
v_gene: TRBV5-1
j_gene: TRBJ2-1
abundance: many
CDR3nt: TGCGCCAGCAGCCGTAGACAAGTGGGAGTTGGCAATGAGCAGTTCTTC
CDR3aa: CASSRRQVGVGNEQFF

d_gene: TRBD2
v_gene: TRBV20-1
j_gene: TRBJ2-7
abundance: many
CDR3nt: TGCAGTGCTAACAAAGCGGCGGGAGGGCCGGTTTTGGAGCAGTACTTC
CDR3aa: CSANKAAGGPVLEQYF

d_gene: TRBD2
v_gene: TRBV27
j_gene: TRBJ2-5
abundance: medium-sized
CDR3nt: TGTGCCAGCAGTCCGGGACTAGCGGGGAAAGAGACCCAGTACTTC
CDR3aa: CASSPGLAGKETQYF

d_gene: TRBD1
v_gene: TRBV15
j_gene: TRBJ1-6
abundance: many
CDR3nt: TGTGCCACCAGCAGAGTGACAGGGTCCTATAATTCACCCCTCCACTTT
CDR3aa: CATSRVTGSYNSPLHF

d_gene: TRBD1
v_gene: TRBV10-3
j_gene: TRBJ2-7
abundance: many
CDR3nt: TGTGCCATCAGTTGGGACAGGGGGGAGTACGAGCAGTACTTC
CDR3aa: CAISWDRGEYEQYF

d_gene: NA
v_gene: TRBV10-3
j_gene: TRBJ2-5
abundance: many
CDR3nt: TGTGCCATCACAGGACACCCACAAGAGACCCAGTACTTC
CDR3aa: CAITGHPQETQYF

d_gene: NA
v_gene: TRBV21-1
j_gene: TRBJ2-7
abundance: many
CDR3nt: TGTGCCAGCAGGTTGCGGACCCGCTCCTACGAGCAGTACTTC
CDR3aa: CASRLRTRSYEQYF

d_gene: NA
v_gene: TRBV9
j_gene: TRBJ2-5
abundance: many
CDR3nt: TGTGCCAGCAGCGACGACACCACGTACGAGACCCAGTACTTC
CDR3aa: CASSDDTTYETQYF

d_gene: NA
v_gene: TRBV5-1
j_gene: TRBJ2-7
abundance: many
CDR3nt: TGCGCCAGCAGCTTGGCCGGAGGGACACATTCCGGGCAGTACTTC
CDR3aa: CASSLAGGTHSGQYF

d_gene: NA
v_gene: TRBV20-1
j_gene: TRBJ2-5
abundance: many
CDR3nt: TGCAGTGCTCCCCCAGAAGGGATCCAAGAGACCCAGTACTTC
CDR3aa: CSAPPEGIQETQYF

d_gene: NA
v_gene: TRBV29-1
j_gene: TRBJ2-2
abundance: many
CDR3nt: TGCAGCGTTGCCCCCGCCGTGAACACCGGGGAGCTGTTTTTT
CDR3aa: CSVAPAVNTGELFF

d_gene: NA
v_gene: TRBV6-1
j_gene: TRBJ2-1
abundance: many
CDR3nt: TGTGCCAGCAGGAGACACCTCTCGGGCGTGGGTGATGAGCAGTTCTTC
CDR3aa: CASRRHLSGVGDEQFF

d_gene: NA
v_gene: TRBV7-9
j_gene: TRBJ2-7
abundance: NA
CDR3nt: TGTGCCAGCAGCTTGCTAAGCCACGAGCAGTACTTC
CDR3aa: CASSLLSHEQYF

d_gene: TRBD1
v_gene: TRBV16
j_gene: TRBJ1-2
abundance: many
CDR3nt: TGTGCCAGCAGCCAATCCGTGACAGGGGGCAGGGATGGCTACACCTTC
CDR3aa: CASSQSVTGGRDGYTF

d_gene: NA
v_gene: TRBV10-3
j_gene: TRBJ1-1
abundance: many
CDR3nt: TGTGCCATCAGTGTGGGGGGGCGCGCGAACACTGAAGCTTTCTTT
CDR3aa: CAISVGGRANTEAFF

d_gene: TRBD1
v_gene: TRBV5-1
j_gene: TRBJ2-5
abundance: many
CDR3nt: TGCGCCAGCAGCCCGAAACGGGACAGCTTACTTCAGGAGACCCAGTACTTC
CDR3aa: CASSPKRDSLLQETQYF

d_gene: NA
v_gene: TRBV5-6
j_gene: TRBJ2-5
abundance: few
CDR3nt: TGTGCCAGCAGCACGGACCTCGGGGAGACCCAGTACTTC
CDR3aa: CASSTDLGETQYF

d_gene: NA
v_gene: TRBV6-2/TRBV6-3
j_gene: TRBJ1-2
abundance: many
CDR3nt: TGTGCCAGTTGGAGGGTGATCTATGGCTACACCTTC
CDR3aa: CASWRVIYGYTF

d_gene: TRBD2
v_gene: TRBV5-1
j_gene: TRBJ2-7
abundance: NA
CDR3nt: TGCGCCAGCAGCTCCTGGGGGGGCGAGCAGTACTTC
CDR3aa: CASSSWGGEQYF

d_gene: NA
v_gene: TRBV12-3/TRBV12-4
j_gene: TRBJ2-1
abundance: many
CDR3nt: TGTGCCAGCAGTTTTTCGGCGGGGTACAATGAGCAGTTCTTC
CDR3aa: CASSFSAGYNEQFF

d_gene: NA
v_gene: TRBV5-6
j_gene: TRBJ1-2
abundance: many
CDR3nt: TGTGCCAGCAGCCCGGGAGGAGAGAGGAAGGGCTACACCTTC
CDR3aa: CASSPGGERKGYTF

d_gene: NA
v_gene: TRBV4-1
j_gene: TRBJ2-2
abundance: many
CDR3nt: TGCGCCAGCAGCCAGACTCAGGGAGCCGGGGAGCTGTTTTTT
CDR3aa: CASSQTQGAGELFF

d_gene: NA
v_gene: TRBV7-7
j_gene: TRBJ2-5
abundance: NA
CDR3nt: TGTGCCAGCAGCTTTGGGGTGGGAGAGACCCAGTACTTC
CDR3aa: CASSFGVGETQYF

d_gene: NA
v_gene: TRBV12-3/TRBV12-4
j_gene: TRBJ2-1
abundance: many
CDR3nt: TGTGCCAGCAGTTTAGTCGACCCGGGACTCTCGCAGTTCTTC
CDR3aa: CASSLVDPGLSQFF

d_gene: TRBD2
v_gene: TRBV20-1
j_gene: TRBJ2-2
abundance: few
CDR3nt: TGCAGTGCAAAAGCGGGATCAGTTACCGGGGAGCTGTTTTTT
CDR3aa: CSAKAGSVTGELFF

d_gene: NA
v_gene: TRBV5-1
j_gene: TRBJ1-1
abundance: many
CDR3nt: TGCGCCAGCCGGGATGTTAACACTGAAGCTTTCTTT
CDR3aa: CASRDVNTEAFF

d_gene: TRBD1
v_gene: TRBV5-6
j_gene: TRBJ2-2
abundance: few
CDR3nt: TGTGCCAGCAGACGACAGGGGTTGCCCGGGGAGCTGTTTTTT
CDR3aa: CASRRQGLPGELFF

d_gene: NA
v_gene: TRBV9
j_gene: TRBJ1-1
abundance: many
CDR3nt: TGTGCCAGCAGCGTAGGCGAAGGGGGCACTGAAGCTTTCTTT
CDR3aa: CASSVGEGGTEAFF

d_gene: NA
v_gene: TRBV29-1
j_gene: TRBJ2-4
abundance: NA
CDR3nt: TGCTGTGCAGGGGGGTCTAAAAACATTCAGTACTTC
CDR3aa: CCAGGSKNIQYF

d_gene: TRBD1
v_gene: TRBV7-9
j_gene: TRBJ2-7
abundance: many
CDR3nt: TGTGCCAGCAGCTTAGAAGGGGACAGACTATCCTACGAGCAGTACTTC
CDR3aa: CASSLEGDRLSYEQYF

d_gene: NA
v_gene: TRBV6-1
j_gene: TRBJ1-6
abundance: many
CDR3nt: TGTGCCAGCAGTGAATTGGTCCACCTCCACTTT
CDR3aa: CASSELVHLHF

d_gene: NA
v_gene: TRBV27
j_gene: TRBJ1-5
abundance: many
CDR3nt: TGTGCCAGCAGTCCCTGGCCGGATAGCAATCAGCCCCAGCATTTT
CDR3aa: CASSPWPDSNQPQHF

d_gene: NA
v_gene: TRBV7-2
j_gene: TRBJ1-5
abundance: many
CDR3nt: TGTGCCAGCAGCTTATATATCGGGGAGGCGACCAATCAGCCCCAGCATTTT
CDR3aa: CASSLYIGEATNQPQHF

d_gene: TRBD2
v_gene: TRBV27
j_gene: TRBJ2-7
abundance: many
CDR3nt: TGTGCCAGCAGAGCCTTAGCGGGAGGCCTCTACGAGCAGTACTTC
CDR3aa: CASRALAGGLYEQYF

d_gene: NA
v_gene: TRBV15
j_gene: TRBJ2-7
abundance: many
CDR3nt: TGTGCCACCAGCAAAGAACCGGGGCTGGCCTACGAGCAGTACTTC
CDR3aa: CATSKEPGLAYEQYF

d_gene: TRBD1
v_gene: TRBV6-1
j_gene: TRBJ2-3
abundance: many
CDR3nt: TGTGCCAGCAGCCACCCGGGACAGGGGGCTATAGATACGCAGTATTTT
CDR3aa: CASSHPGQGAIDTQYF

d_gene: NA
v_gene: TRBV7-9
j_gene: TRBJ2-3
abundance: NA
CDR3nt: TGTGCCAGCAGTCACCTGCGGGCTCTCACAGATACGCAGTATTTT
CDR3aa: CASSHLRALTDTQYF

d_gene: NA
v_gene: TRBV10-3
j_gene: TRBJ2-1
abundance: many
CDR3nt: TGTGCCATCAGTGAGTCGTTAACGGGATCACAGTTCTTC
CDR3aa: CAISESLTGSQFF

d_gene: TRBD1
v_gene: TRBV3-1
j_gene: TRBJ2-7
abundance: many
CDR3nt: TGTGCCAGCAGCCCCGGGACAGCCAGTACCGAGCAGTACTTC
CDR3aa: CASSPGTASTEQYF

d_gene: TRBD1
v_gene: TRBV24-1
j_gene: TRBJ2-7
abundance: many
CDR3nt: TGTGCCACCAGTGGTGACAGGGGCTACGAGCAGTACTTC
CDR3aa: CATSGDRGYEQYF

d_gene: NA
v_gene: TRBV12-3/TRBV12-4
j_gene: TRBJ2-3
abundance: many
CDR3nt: TGTGCCAGCAGTCGTTATCTTTCAGATACGCAGTATTTT
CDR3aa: CASSRYLSDTQYF

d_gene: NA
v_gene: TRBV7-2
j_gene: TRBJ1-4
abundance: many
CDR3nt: TGTGCCAGCAGACAACTCCCCCGTACTAATGAAAAACTGTTTTTT
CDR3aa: CASRQLPRTNEKLFF

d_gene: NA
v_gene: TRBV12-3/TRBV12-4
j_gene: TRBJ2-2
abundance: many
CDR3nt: TGTGCCAGCACCCTAGACCCCGGGGAGCTGTTTTTT
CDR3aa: CASTLDPGELFF

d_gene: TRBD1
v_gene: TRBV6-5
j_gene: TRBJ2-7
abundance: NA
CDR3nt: TGTGCCACTCAAAGAAGCCGGGACAGCTCCTACGAGCAGTACTTC
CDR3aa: CATQRSRDSSYEQYF

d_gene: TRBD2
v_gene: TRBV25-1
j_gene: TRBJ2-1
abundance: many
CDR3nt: TGTGCCAGCAGTGAATCTAGCGGGAGGAAAGGTGGTGCCTACAATGAGCAGTTCTTC
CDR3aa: CASSESSGRKGGAYNEQFF

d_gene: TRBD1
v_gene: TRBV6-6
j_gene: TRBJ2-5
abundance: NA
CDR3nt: TGTGCCAGCAGTTCTAGCCTAGGGGGCGCTTCCAACTTC
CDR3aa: CASSSSLGGASNF